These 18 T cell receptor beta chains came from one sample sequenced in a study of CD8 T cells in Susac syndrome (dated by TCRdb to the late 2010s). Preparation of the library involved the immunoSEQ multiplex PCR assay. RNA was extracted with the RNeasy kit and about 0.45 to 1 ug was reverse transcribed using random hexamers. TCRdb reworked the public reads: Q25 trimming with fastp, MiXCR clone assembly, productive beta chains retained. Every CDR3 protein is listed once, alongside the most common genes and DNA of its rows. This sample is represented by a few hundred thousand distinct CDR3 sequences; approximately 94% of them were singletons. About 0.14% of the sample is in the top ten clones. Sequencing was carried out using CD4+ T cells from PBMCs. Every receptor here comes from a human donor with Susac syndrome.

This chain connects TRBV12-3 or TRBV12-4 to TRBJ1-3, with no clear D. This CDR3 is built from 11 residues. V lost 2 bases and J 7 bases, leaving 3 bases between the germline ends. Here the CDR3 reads CASSLSNTIYF. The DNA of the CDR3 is TGTGCCAGCAGTTTATCGAACACCATATATTTT.

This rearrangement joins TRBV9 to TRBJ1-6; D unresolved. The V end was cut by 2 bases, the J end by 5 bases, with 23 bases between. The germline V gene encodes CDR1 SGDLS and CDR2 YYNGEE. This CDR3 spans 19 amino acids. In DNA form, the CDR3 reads TGTGCCAGCAGCGTGGCCAAGGAACATAACCGGTGGCATAATTCACCCCTCCACTTT. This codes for CASSVAKEHNRWHNSPLHF.

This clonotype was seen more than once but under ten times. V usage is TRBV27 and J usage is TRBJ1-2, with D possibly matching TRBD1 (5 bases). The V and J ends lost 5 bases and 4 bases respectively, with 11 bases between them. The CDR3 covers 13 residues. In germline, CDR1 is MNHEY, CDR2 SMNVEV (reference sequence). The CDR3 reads CASSPPGGYGYTF. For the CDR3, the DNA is TGTGCCAGCAGTCCTCCCGGGGGCTATGGCTACACCTTC.

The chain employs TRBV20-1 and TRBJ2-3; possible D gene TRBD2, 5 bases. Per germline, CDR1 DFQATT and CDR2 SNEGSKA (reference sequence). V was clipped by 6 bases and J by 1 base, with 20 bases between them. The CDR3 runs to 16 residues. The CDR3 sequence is CSALRRKGGGTDTQYF. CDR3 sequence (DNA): TGCAGTGCGCTCCGGAGGAAGGGCGGTGGCACAGATACGCAGTATTTT.

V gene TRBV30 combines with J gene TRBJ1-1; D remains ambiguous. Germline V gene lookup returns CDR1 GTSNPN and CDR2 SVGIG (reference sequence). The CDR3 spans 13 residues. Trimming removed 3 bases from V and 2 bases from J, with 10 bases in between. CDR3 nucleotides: TGTGCCTGGAGGTCAATAGCCAACACTGAAGCTTTCTTT. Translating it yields CAWRSIANTEAFF.

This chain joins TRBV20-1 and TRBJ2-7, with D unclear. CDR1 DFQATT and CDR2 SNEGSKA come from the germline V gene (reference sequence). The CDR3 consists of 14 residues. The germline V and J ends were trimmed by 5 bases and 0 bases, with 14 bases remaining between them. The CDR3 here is CSAERSGSSYEQYF. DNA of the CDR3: TGCAGTGCTGAACGATCAGGTTCCTCCTACGAGCAGTACTTC.

The CDR3 here is CASSVEGFAGNTIYF. CDR3 in DNA: TGTGCCAGCAGCGTAGAAGGTTTCGCTGGAAACACCATATATTTT. This sequence joins TRBV9 and TRBJ1-3; D is ambiguous. Germline CDR1 SGDLS, CDR2 YYNGEE. Trimming shortened V by 0 bases and J by 2 bases, and 9 bases separated the two germline ends. CDR3 size: 15 residues.

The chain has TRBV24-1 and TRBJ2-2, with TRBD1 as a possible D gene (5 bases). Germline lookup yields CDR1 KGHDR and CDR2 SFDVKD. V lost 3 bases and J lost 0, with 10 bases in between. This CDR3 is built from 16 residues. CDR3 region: CATSDPGQANTGELFF. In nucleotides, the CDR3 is TGTGCCACCAGTGATCCTGGACAAGCGAACACCGGGGAGCTGTTTTTT.

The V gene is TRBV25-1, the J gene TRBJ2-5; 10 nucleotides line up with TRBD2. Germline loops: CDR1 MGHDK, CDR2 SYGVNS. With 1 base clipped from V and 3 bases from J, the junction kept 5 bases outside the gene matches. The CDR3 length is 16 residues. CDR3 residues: CASSELASGGEETQYF. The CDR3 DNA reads TGTGCCAGCAGTGAATTGGCCAGCGGGGGGGAAGAGACCCAGTACTTC.

As DNA, the CDR3 is TGCAGTGCTGCTCTAGCGGGGGTGTACAATGAGCAGTTCTTC. It is translated as CSAALAGVYNEQFF. This chain links TRBV20-1 with TRBJ2-1; 10 nucleotides agree with TRBD2. The CDR3 loop spans 14 amino acids. CDR1 DFQATT and CDR2 SNEGSKA come from the germline V gene (reference sequence). Unmatched junction bases numbered 5, after V lost 5 bases and J lost 4 bases.

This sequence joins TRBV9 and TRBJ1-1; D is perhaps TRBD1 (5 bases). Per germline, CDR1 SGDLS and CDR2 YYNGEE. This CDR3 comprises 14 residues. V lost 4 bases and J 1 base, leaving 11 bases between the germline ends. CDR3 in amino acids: CASSPAQGNTEAFF. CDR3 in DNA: TGTGCCAGCAGCCCAGCCCAGGGGAACACTGAAGCTTTCTTT.

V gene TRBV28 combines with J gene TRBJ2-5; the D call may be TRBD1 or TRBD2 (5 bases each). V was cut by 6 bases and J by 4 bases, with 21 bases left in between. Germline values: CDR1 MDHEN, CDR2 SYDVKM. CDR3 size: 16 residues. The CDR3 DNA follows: TGTGCCAGCAGAAATAAACGTCGGGGTGGGGGAGAGACCCAGTACTTC. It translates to CASRNKRRGGGETQYF.

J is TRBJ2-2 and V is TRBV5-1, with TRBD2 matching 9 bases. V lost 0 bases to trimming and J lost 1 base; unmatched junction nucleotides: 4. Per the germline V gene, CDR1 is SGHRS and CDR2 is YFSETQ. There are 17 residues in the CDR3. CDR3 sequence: CASSLVRAGGNTGELFF. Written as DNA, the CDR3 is TGCGCCAGCAGCTTGGTTCGAGCGGGGGGGAACACCGGGGAGCTGTTTTTT.

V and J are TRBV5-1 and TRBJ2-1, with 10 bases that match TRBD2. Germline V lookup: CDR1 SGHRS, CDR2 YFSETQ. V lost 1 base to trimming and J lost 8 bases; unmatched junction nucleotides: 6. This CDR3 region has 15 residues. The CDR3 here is CASSLTSGAIYEQFF. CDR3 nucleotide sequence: TGCGCCAGCAGCTTGACTAGCGGGGCTATCTATGAGCAGTTCTTC.

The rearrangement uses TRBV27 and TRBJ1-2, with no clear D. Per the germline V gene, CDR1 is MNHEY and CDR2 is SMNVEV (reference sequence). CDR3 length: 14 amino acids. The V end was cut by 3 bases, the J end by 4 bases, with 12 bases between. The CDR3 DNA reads TGTGCCAGCAGTTTTAATAGAGAAGTCTATGGCTACACCTTC. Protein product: CASSFNREVYGYTF.

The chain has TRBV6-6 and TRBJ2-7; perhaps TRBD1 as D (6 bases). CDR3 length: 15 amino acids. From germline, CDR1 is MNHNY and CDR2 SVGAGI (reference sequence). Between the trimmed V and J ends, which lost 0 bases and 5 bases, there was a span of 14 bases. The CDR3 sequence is CASSYSSSGVNEQYF. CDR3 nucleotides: TGTGCCAGCAGTTACTCGTCCTCAGGGGTAAACGAGCAGTACTTC.

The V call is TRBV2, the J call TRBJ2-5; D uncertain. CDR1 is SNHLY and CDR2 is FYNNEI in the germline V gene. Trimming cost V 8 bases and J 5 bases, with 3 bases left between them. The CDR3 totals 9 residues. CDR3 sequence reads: CASGETQYF. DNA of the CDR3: TGTGCCAGCGGGGAGACCCAGTACTTC.

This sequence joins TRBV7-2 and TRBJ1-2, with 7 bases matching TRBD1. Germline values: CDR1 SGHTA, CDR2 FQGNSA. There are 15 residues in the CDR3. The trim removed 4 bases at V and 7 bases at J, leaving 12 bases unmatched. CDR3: CASSSRPGQWTGYTF. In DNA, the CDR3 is TGTGCCAGCAGCTCCCGGCCGGGACAGTGGACTGGCTACACCTTC. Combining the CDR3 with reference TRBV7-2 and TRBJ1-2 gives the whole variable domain GAGVSQSPSNKVTEKGKDVELRCDPISGHTALYWYRQSLGQGLEFLIYFQGNSAPDKSGLPSDRFSAERTGGSVSTLTIQRTQQEDSAVYLCASSSRPGQWTGYTFGSGTRLTVV.